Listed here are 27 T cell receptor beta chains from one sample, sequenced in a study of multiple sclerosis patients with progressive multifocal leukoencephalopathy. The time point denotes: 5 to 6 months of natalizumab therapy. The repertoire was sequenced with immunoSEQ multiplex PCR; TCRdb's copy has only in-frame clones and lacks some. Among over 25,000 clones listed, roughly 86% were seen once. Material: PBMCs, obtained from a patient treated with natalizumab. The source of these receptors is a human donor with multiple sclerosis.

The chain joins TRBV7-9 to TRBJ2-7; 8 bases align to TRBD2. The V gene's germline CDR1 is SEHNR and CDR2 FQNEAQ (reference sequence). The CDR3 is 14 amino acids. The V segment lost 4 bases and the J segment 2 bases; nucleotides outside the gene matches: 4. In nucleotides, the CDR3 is TGTGCCAGCAGCTCGCGGGAGGCCGCCTACGAGCAGTACTTC. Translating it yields CASSSREAAYEQYF.

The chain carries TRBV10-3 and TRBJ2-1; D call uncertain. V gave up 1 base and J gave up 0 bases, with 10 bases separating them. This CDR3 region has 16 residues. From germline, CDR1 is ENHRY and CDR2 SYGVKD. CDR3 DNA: TGTGCCATCAGTGAGTTGAATTCCCGCTCCTACAATGAGCAGTTCTTC. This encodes CAISELNSRSYNEQFF.

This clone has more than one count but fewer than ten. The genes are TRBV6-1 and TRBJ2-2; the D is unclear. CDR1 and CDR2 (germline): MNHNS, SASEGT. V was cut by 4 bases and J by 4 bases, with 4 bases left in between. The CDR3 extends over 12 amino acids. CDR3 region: CASSGVTGELFF. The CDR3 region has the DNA TGTGCCAGCAGTGGTGTCACCGGGGAGCTGTTTTTT.

CDR3 amino acids: CASSYAEAGNTIYF. CDR3 sequence (DNA): TGTGCCAGCAGTTATGCGGAAGCTGGAAACACCATATATTTT. The genes are TRBV5-6 and TRBJ1-3; unclear D gene. The CDR3 has 14 residues. The V gene's germline CDR1 is SGHDT and CDR2 YYEEEE. Trimming stripped 5 bases from V and 2 bases from J, with 11 bases between.

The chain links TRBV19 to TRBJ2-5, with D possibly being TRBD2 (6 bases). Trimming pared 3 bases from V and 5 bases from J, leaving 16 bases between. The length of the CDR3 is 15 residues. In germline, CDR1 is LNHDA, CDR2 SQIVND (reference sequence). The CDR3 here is CASSIVGGGTETQYF. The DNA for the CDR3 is TGTGCCAGTAGTATCGTCGGGGGAGGAACGGAGACCCAGTACTTC.

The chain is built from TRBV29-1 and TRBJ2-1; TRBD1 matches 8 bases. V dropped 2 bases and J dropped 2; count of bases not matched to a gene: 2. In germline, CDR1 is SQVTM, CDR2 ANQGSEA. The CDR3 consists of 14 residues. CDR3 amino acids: CSVEPDRAYNEQFF. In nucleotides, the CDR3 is TGCAGCGTTGAACCGGACAGGGCCTACAATGAGCAGTTCTTC.

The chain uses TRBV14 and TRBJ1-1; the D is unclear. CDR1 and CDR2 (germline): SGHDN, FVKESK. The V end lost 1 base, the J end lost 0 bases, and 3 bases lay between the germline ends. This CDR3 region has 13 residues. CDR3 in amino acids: CASSQVLNTEAFF. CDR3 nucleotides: TGTGCCAGCAGCCAAGTTCTGAACACTGAAGCTTTCTTT.

The CDR3 nucleotides read TGTGCCAGTAGAGGACAGGCCGGCCAGCCCCAGCATTTT. Its translation is CASRGQAGQPQHF. The chain recombines TRBV19 with TRBJ1-5; TRBD1 agrees at 7 bases. The CDR3 extends over 13 amino acids. CDR1 is LNHDA and CDR2 is SQIVND in the germline V gene (reference sequence). Trimming removed 6 bases from V and 7 bases from J; junction bases left unmatched: 6.

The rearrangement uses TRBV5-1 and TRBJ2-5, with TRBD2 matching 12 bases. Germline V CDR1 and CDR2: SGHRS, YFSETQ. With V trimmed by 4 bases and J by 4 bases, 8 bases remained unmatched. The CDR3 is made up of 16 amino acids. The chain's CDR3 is CASSALTSGSGETQYF. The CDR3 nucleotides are TGCGCCAGCAGCGCCTTGACTAGCGGGAGCGGAGAGACCCAGTACTTC.

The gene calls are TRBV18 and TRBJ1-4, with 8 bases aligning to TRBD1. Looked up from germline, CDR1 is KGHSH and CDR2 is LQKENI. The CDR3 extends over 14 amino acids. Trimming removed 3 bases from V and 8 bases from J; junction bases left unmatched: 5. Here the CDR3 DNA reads TGTGCCAGCTCACCCGACAGGGGTAGCGAAAAACTGTTTTTT. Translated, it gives CASSPDRGSEKLFF.

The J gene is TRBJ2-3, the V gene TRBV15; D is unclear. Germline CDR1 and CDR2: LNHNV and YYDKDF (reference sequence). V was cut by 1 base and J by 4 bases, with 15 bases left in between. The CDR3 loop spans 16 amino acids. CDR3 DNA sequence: TGTGCCACCAGCAGAGCGCAGTCCTCCCGCGCAGATACGCAGTATTTT. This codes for CATSRAQSSRADTQYF.

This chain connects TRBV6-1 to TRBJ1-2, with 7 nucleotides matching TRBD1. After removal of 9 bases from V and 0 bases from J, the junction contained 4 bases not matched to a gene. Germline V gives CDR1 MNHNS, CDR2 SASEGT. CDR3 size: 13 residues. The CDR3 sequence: CASGGQPNYGYTF. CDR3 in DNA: TGTGCCAGTGGGGGACAGCCTAACTATGGCTACACCTTC.

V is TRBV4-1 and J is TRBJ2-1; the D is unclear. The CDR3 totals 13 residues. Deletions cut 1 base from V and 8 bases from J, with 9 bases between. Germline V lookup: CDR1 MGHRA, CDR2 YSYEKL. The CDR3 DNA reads TGCGCCAGCAGCCAAGCCCCGCCCCATGAGCAGTTCTTC. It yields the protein CASSQAPPHEQFF.

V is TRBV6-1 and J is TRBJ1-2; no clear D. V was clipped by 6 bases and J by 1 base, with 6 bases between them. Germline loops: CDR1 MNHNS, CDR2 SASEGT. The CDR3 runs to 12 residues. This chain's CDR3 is CASSAYNYGYTF. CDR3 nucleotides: TGTGCCAGCAGCGCTTATAACTATGGCTACACCTTC.

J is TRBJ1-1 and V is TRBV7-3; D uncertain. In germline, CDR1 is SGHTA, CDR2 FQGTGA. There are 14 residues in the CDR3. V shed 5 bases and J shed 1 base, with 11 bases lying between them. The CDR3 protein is CASSPMGPNTEAFF. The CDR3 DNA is TGTGCCAGCAGCCCCATGGGTCCGAACACTGAAGCTTTCTTT.

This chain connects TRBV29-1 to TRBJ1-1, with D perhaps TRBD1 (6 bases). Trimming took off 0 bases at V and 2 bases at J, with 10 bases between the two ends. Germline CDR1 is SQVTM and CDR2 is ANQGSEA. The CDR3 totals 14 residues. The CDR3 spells CSVEEDRTNTEAFF. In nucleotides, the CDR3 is TGCAGCGTTGAAGAGGACAGAACAAACACTGAAGCTTTCTTT. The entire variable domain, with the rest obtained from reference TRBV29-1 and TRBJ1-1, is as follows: SAVISQKPSRDICQRGTSLTIQCQVDSQVTMMFWYRQQPGQSLTLIATANQGSEATYESGFVIDKFPISRPNLTFSTLTVSNMSPEDSSIYLCSVEEDRTNTEAFFGQGTRLTVV.

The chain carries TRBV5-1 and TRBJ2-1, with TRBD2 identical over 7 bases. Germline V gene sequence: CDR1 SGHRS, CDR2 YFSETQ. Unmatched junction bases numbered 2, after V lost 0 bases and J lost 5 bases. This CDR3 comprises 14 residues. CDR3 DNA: TGCGCCAGCAGCTTGGCTCTAGCGGACAATGAGCAGTTCTTC. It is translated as CASSLALADNEQFF. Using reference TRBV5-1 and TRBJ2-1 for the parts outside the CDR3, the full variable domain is KAGVTQTPRYLIKTRGQQVTLSCSPISGHRSVSWYQQTPGQGLQFLFEYFSETQRNKGNFPGRFSGRQFSNSRSEMNVSTLELGDSALYLCASSLALADNEQFFGPGTRLTVL.

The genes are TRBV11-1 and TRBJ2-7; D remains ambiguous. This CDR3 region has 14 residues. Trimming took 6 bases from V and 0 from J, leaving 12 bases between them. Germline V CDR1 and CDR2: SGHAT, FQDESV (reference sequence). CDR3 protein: CASRSRTDSYEQYF. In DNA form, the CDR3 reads TGTGCCAGCAGATCCCGGACGGACTCCTACGAGCAGTACTTC.

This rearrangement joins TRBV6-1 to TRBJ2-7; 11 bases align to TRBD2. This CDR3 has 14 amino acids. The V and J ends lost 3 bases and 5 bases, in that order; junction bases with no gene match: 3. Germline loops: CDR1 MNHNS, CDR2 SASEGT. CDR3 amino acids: CASSDSGRADEQYF. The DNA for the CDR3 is TGTGCCAGCAGTGATAGCGGGAGGGCCGACGAGCAGTACTTC.

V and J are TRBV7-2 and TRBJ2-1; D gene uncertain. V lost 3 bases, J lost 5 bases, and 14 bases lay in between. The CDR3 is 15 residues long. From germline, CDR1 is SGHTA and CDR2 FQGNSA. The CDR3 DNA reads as TGTGCCAGCAGCTTTACGGAGTTCCTAAACAATGAGCAGTTCTTC. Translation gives CASSFTEFLNNEQFF.

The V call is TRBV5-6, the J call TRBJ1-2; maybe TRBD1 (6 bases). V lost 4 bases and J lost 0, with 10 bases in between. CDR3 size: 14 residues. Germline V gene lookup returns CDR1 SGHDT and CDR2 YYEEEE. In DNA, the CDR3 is TGTGCCAGCAGCGGGGGGACATCTAACTATGGCTACACCTTC. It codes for CASSGGTSNYGYTF.

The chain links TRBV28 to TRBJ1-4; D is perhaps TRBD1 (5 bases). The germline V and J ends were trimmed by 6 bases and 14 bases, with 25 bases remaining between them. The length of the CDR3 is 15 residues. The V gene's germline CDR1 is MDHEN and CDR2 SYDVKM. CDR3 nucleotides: TGTGCCAGCAGGACTCCCGGGACGTCTTCCGAAGGCCTGTTTTTT. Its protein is CASRTPGTSSEGLFF.

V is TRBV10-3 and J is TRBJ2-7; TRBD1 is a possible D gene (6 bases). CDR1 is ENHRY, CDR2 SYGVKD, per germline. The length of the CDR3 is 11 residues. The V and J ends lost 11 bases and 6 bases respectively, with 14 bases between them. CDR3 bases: TGTGCCGTAGGTTTAGGGGGCGAGCAGTACTTC. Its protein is CAVGLGGEQYF.

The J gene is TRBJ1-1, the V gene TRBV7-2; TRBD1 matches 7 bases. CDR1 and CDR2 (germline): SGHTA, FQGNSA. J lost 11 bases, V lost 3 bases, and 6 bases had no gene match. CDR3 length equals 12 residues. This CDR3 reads CASSFEAGGAFF. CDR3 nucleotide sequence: TGTGCCAGCAGCTTTGAGGCAGGGGGGGCTTTCTTT.

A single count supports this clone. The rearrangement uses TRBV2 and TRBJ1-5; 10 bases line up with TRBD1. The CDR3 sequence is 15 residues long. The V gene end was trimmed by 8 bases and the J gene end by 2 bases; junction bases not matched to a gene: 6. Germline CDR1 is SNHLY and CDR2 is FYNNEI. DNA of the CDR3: TGTGCCAGCGATGGACAGGGGGTTGGCAATCAGCCCCAGCATTTT. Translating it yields CASDGQGVGNQPQHF. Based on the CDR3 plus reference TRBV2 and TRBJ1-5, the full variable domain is EPEVTQTPSHQVTQMGQEVILRCVPISNHLYFYWYRQILGQKVEFLVSFYNNEISEKSEIFDDQFSVERPDGSNFTLKIRSTKLEDSAMYFCASDGQGVGNQPQHFGDGTRLSIL.

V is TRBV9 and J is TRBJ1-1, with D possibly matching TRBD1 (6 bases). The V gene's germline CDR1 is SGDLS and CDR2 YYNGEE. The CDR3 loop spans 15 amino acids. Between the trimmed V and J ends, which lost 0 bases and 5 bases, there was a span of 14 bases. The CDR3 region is CASSVDPGVNTEAFF. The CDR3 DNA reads TGTGCCAGCAGCGTAGACCCAGGGGTTAATACTGAAGCTTTCTTT.

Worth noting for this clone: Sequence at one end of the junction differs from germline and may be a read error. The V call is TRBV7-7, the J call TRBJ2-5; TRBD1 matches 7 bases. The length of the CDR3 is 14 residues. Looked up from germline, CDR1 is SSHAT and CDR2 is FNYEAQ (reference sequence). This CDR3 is CASSLGLGGETQYF. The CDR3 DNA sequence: TGTGCTAGCAGCTTAGGCCTAGGGGGCGAGACCCAGTACTTC.